Below are 32 T cell receptor beta chains sequenced from a single sample in a study of cytomegalovirus exposure and HLA in healthy donors. Clones were read by immunoSEQ multiplex PCR, and TCRdb kept only the in-frame ones, dropping some. The table shows some 150,000 clones, with about 86% occurring only once. Sequencing was carried out using PBMCs. The source is a young man in good health and CMV-seropositive.

The V call is TRBV6-4, the J call TRBJ2-3; 9 bases are a match to TRBD2. The CDR3 extends over 13 amino acids. Germline V gene sequence: CDR1 MRHNA, CDR2 SNTAGT. The J segment lost 7 bases and the V segment lost 4 bases, leaving 3 bases of the junction unmatched. This chain's CDR3 is CASSGAGGNTQYF. For the CDR3, the DNA is TGTGCCAGCAGTGGCGCGGGAGGGAATACGCAGTATTTT.

This chain connects TRBV14 to TRBJ2-2; unclear D gene. CDR3 length: 16 amino acids. Germline CDR1 and CDR2: SGHDN and FVKESK. The ends were cut back, 4 bases at V and 3 bases at J, with 15 bases in the middle. CDR3 residues: CASSPLVGVDTGELFF. CDR3 nucleotides: TGTGCCAGCAGCCCTCTAGTAGGAGTAGACACCGGGGAGCTGTTTTTT.

This chain uses TRBV7-9 with TRBJ2-7; 7 bases align to TRBD2. V dropped 5 bases and J dropped 3; count of bases not matched to a gene: 16. Per germline, CDR1 SEHNR and CDR2 FQNEAQ (reference sequence). This CDR3 comprises 17 residues. CDR3 in DNA: TGTGCCAGCAGCGCATCGACCGGACTAGGGGAATACTACGAGCAGTACTTC. Its translation is CASSASTGLGEYYEQYF. The full variable domain, its missing parts supplied by reference TRBV7-9 and TRBJ2-7, is DTGVSQNPRHKITKRGQNVTFRCDPISEHNRLYWYRQTLGQGPEFLTYFQNEAQLEKSRLLSDRFSAERPKGSFSTLEIQRTEQGDSAMYLCASSASTGLGEYYEQYFGPGTRLTVT.

This chain uses TRBV7-2 with TRBJ2-1, with a tentative D call TRBD2 (6 bases). The CDR3 has 16 amino acids. Per germline, CDR1 SGHTA and CDR2 FQGNSA. The V gene lost 4 bases and the J gene lost 0 bases, with 13 bases spanning the gap. The CDR3: CASSSGAISSYNEQFF. The CDR3, as DNA: TGTGCCAGCAGCTCGGGAGCTATTAGCTCCTACAATGAGCAGTTCTTC.

This clone was seen a single time. The gene calls are TRBV15 and TRBJ1-4; 8 bases fit TRBD1. V was clipped by 8 bases and J by 8 bases; unmatched bases: 7. CDR1 is LNHNV and CDR2 is YYDKDF in the germline V gene (reference sequence). The CDR3 is made up of 13 amino acids. The CDR3 loop reads CATADRVREKLFF. CDR3 nucleotide sequence: TGTGCCACCGCGGACAGGGTCCGAGAAAAACTGTTTTTT.

This chain joins TRBV27 and TRBJ2-2; possibly TRBD1 for D (7 bases). The germline gives CDR1 MNHEY, CDR2 SMNVEV (reference sequence). The CDR3 covers 15 residues. With 3 bases removed from V and 6 bases from J, the gap between germline ends came to 14 bases. The CDR3 loop reads CASSLSGGLPGELFF. CDR3 DNA: TGTGCCAGCAGTTTGTCAGGGGGGCTTCCCGGGGAGCTGTTTTTT.

As DNA, the CDR3 is TGTGCCAGCAGGCAATCGGGACAGGGCTACGAGCAGTACTTC. Translated: CASRQSGQGYEQYF. The genes are TRBV14 and TRBJ2-7, with 9 nucleotides matching TRBD1. CDR3 length: 14 residues. The J segment lost 3 bases and the V segment lost 6 bases, leaving 6 bases of the junction unmatched. The germline gives CDR1 SGHDN, CDR2 FVKESK.

This chain connects TRBV5-1 to TRBJ2-3, with 12 nucleotides matching TRBD2. J lost 8 bases, V lost 5 bases, and 9 bases had no gene match. Germline loops: CDR1 SGHRS, CDR2 YFSETQ. The CDR3 runs to 15 residues. CDR3 in amino acids: CASRVTSGGTPTQYF. CDR3 DNA sequence: TGCGCCAGCAGGGTAACTAGCGGGGGGACCCCTACGCAGTATTTT.

This clone occurred a few times. The chain couples TRBV6-5 to TRBJ2-4, with D maybe TRBD1 (5 bases). The CDR3 has 15 amino acids. Trimming removed 6 bases at V and 8 bases at J, with 20 bases between. CDR1 and CDR2 (germline): MNHEY, SVGAGI. The CDR3 is CASRQGPRVDDIQYF. In DNA form, the CDR3 reads TGTGCCAGCAGGCAGGGCCCCCGGGTGGATGACATTCAGTACTTC.

This sequence joins TRBV5-1 and TRBJ2-5, with 9 nucleotides matching TRBD1. Losses at the gene ends were 1 base for V and 1 base for J; bases not matched to a gene: 5. The CDR3 totals 16 residues. Germline lookup yields CDR1 SGHRS and CDR2 YFSETQ. CDR3 sequence (DNA): TGCGCCAGCAGCTTGTCGGGACAGGGTGGCCAAGAGACCCAGTACTTC. Its translation is CASSLSGQGGQETQYF.

V is TRBV13 and J is TRBJ1-3, with a possible D match to TRBD1 (6 bases). CDR1 and CDR2 from the germline V gene are PRHDT and FYEKMQ (reference sequence). Trimming stripped 5 bases from V and 0 bases from J, with 11 bases between. The CDR3 is 15 residues long. The CDR3 DNA follows: TGTGCCAGCAGCACACAGGGTCGCTCTGGAAACACCATATATTTT. Translation gives CASSTQGRSGNTIYF.

V is TRBV15 and J is TRBJ2-1; 7 bases align to TRBD1. CDR1 is LNHNV and CDR2 is YYDKDF in the germline V gene (reference sequence). Trimming cost V 1 base and J 1 base; bases outside gene matches: 4. This CDR3 has 16 residues. The CDR3 DNA is TGTGCCACCAGCAGAGTACAGGGGAAGTCCTACAATGAGCAGTTCTTC. Its protein is CATSRVQGKSYNEQFF.

The CDR3 region has the DNA TGTGCCAGCAGCCCCGGACTAGCGGGGGGCACAGATACGCAGTATTTT. It encodes CASSPGLAGGTDTQYF. V usage is TRBV7-9 and J usage is TRBJ2-3, with 13 bases aligning to TRBD2. With V trimmed by 5 bases and J by 1 base, 3 bases remained unmatched. The CDR3 is 16 amino acids. CDR1 and CDR2 (germline): SEHNR, FQNEAQ (reference sequence).

The chain carries TRBV7-2 and TRBJ2-5; 10 bases are a match to TRBD2. CDR1 SGHTA and CDR2 FQGNSA come from the germline V gene. This CDR3 region has 17 residues. The V segment lost 8 bases and the J segment 1 base; nucleotides outside the gene matches: 13. The CDR3 bases are TGTGCCAGCCTGCGGGGGCTAGCGGGGGTGCCCCAAGAGACCCAGTACTTC. Translation: CASLRGLAGVPQETQYF.

J is TRBJ2-2 and V is TRBV11-2, with D possibly TRBD2 on 6 matching bases. Trimming left V 6 bases short and J 3 bases short, with 14 bases between. The CDR3 has 15 residues. From germline, CDR1 is SGHAT and CDR2 FQNNGV. The CDR3 loop reads CASSFPGTYTGELFF. The CDR3 coding sequence is TGTGCCAGCAGTTTCCCCGGGACTTACACCGGGGAGCTGTTTTTT.

V and J are TRBV6-6 and TRBJ2-7; D gene uncertain. V lost 8 bases and J lost 0, with 14 bases in between. Germline-derived CDR1 and CDR2 are MNHNY and SVGAGI (reference sequence). The CDR3 totals 14 residues. CDR3 coding DNA: TGTGCCAGCGAAGTTCGTCTGAGCTCCTACGAGCAGTACTTC. This codes for CASEVRLSSYEQYF.

The V call is TRBV7-9, the J call TRBJ2-1; 10 nucleotides match TRBD2. Looked up from germline, CDR1 is SEHNR and CDR2 is FQNEAQ (reference sequence). V gave up 5 bases and J gave up 0 bases; unmatched junction bases: 4. The CDR3 has 16 amino acids. The CDR3, as DNA: TGTGCCAGCAGCCGGACTAGCGGATACTCCTACAATGAGCAGTTCTTC. Translating gives CASSRTSGYSYNEQFF.

The chain combines TRBV5-1 with TRBJ2-3, with D unclear. CDR3 length equals 14 residues. Trimming cost V 0 bases and J 2 bases, with 7 bases left between them. The germline V gene has CDR1 SGHRS and CDR2 YFSETQ. DNA for the CDR3: TGCGCCAGCAGCTTGGTGCCAGACACAGATACGCAGTATTTT. Its protein is CASSLVPDTDTQYF.

The genes are TRBV11-2 and TRBJ2-4; weak D call: TRBD1 (5 bases). Germline V gene lookup returns CDR1 SGHAT and CDR2 FQNNGV. The CDR3 has 16 residues. Trimming took off 1 base at V and 1 base at J, with 11 bases between the two ends. The CDR3 DNA sequence: TGTGCCAGCAGCTTAGCAGGGTCATTTGCCAAAAACATTCAGTACTTC. Translating it yields CASSLAGSFAKNIQYF.

This clone occurred a few times. Other DNA variants within this sample encode the same CDR3. The gene calls are TRBV11-2 and TRBJ1-2; weak D call: TRBD1 (5 bases). V lost 0 bases to trimming and J lost 4 bases, with 6 bases between them. This CDR3 is 13 amino acids long. Germline CDR1 is SGHAT and CDR2 is FQNNGV. CDR3 nucleotides: TGTGCCAGCAGCTTAGAGGGGGGCTATGGCTACACCTTC. Its translation: CASSLEGGYGYTF.

This rearrangement joins TRBV27 to TRBJ2-7; a possible D gene is TRBD1 (6 bases). The V gene lost 0 bases and the J gene lost 11 bases, with 14 bases spanning the gap. The CDR3 is 13 residues long. Germline lookup yields CDR1 MNHEY and CDR2 SMNVEV (reference sequence). The chain's CDR3 is CASSLSPTGPKYF. The CDR3 DNA is TGTGCCAGCAGTTTATCCCCGACAGGCCCAAAGTACTTC.

V gene TRBV7-6 combines with J gene TRBJ2-2, with a weak D call TRBD1 (6 bases). CDR1 SGHVS and CDR2 FNYEAQ come from the germline V gene. This CDR3 region has 16 residues. Trimming removed 3 bases from V and 5 bases from J, with 16 bases in between. CDR3 coding DNA: TGTGCCAGCAGCTTTCCGGGACAATTAAAAACCGGGGAGCTGTTTTTT. As protein: CASSFPGQLKTGELFF.

The chain has TRBV13 and TRBJ2-5, with 7 bases lining up with TRBD2. The CDR3 length is 15 residues. CDR1 and CDR2 from the germline V gene are PRHDT and FYEKMQ (reference sequence). The V and J ends lost 0 bases and 4 bases, in that order; junction bases with no gene match: 5. The CDR3 DNA reads TGTGCCAGCAGCTTAGGGGCTAGCGGTCGAGAGACCCAGTACTTC. Its protein product is CASSLGASGRETQYF.

The chain couples TRBV14 to TRBJ2-3; 9 bases map to TRBD2. There are 16 residues in the CDR3. With V trimmed by 2 bases and J by 5 bases, 8 bases remained unmatched. Germline V lookup: CDR1 SGHDN, CDR2 FVKESK. CDR3 sequence: CASSQLGLARLDTQYF. CDR3 nucleotide sequence: TGTGCCAGCAGCCAACTAGGACTAGCGCGTTTAGATACGCAGTATTTT.

This clone occurred a few times. The chain couples TRBV2 to TRBJ1-2, with 7 bases matching TRBD1. Trimming removed 2 bases from V and 4 bases from J; junction bases left unmatched: 1. The CDR3 has 13 residues. Germline CDR1 SNHLY, CDR2 FYNNEI. In DNA form, the CDR3 reads TGTGCCAGCAGTGAAAGGACAGGCTATGGCTACACCTTC. Translation: CASSERTGYGYTF. Full variable domain (outside the CDR3, taken from reference TRBV2 and TRBJ1-2): EPEVTQTPSHQVTQMGQEVILRCVPISNHLYFYWYRQILGQKVEFLVSFYNNEISEKSEIFDDQFSVERPDGSNFTLKIRSTKLEDSAMYFCASSERTGYGYTFGSGTRLTVV.

This rearrangement joins TRBV14 to TRBJ2-3; D not certain. V lost 0 bases and J 0 bases, leaving 4 bases between the germline ends. Germline lookup yields CDR1 SGHDN and CDR2 FVKESK. The CDR3 extends over 14 amino acids. CDR3 region: CASSQDLSTDTQYF. In nucleotides, the CDR3 is TGTGCCAGCAGCCAAGACCTTAGCACAGATACGCAGTATTTT.

The chain combines TRBV5-1 with TRBJ2-7; D perhaps matches TRBD2 (6 bases). The CDR3 has 14 residues. Trimming pared 3 bases from V and 1 base from J, leaving 11 bases between. Germline CDR1 and CDR2: SGHRS and YFSETQ. The CDR3 sequence: CASSSGVRSYEQYF. CDR3 nucleotides: TGCGCCAGCAGCTCGGGGGTGAGATCCTACGAGCAGTACTTC.

The chain joins TRBV6-5 to TRBJ1-2; possible D gene TRBD1, 5 bases. V lost 4 bases and J 8 bases, leaving 14 bases between the germline ends. Germline-derived CDR1 and CDR2 are MNHEY and SVGAGI. The CDR3 extends over 13 amino acids. CDR3 coding DNA: TGTGCCAGCAGTTCGGGGGGATCGGAGGGCTACACCTTC. Its protein product is CASSSGGSEGYTF.

This chain connects TRBV6-6 to TRBJ2-7, with 9 bases matching TRBD1. The CDR3 contains 16 residues. The germline CDR1 and CDR2 sequences are MNHNY and SVGAGI (reference sequence). The ends lost 7 bases at V and 5 bases at J; junction bases unmatched: 15. The CDR3 spells CASTLGGTGPRNEQYF. As DNA, the CDR3 is TGTGCCAGCACCCTAGGGGGGACAGGGCCTCGGAACGAGCAGTACTTC.

This sequence joins TRBV19 and TRBJ2-1; 7 bases line up with TRBD1. V gave up 0 bases and J gave up 8 bases; unmatched junction bases: 4. Germline CDR1 and CDR2: LNHDA and SQIVND (reference sequence). The CDR3 runs to 14 residues. The CDR3 DNA reads TGTGCCAGTAGTATAGATCTTACAGGGGATGAGCAGTTCTTC. Translated: CASSIDLTGDEQFF.

The chain recombines TRBV29-1 with TRBJ1-5, with D tentatively TRBD1 (5 bases). Trimming took off 4 bases at V and 4 bases at J, with 8 bases between the two ends. CDR1 is SQVTM, CDR2 ANQGSEA, per germline. The CDR3 loop spans 12 amino acids. Here the CDR3 reads CSVGGVNQPQHF. The CDR3 nucleotides read TGCAGCGTTGGGGGGGTAAATCAGCCCCAGCATTTT.

The rearrangement joins TRBV4-3 to TRBJ2-3; TRBD2 matches 7 bases. Germline CDR1 LGHNA, CDR2 YSLEER. V shed 0 bases and J 4 bases; nucleotides not matched to a gene: 4. CDR3 length: 15 residues. CDR3 nucleotides: TGCGCCAGCAGCCAAGATCCGGGGGGTCCAGATACGCAGTATTTT. Translated, it gives CASSQDPGGPDTQYF.